One TCR beta chain is described in this entry. Its specificity is unknown. The entry originates in a study of OX40 agonist ivuxolimab in advanced cancers. Sequenced by immunoSEQ multiplex PCR; TCRdb stores in-frame clones only, minus some. Of more than 75,000 clones in the sample, 89% are singletons; the top ten hold under 0.4%. Study conclusions and caveats: Dose levels from 0.1 to 3.0 mg/kg saw CD4+ and CD8+ blood T cells expand clonally by week 6. The authors also found low normalized T-cell clonal expansion in some nonresponders.

V dropped 3 bases and J dropped 1; count of bases not matched to a gene: 11. Germline CDR1 is LNHDA and CDR2 is SQIVND (reference sequence). The CDR3 covers 17 residues. This chain joins TRBV19 and TRBJ1-1; TRBD1 agrees at 7 bases. The clonotype was recovered from an adult with an advanced solid tumor such as melanoma, head and neck, liver or kidney cancer. This specimen was CD4+ or CD8+ T cells sorted from blood, taken in a trial of the OX40 agonist ivuxolimab. CDR3 residues: CASSIPPTRTGNTEAFF. CDR3 sequence (DNA): TGTGCCAGTAGTATCCCACCCACTCGGACAGGGAACACTGAAGCTTTCTTT.